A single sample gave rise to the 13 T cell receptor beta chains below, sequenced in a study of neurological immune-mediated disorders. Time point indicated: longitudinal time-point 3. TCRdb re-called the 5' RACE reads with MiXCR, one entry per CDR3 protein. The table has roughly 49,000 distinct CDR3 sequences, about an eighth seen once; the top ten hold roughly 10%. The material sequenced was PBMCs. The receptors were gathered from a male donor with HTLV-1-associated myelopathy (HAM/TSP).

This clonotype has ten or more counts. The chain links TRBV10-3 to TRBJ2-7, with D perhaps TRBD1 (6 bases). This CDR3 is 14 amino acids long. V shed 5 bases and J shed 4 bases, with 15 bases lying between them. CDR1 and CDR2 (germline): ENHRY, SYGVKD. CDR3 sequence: CAISSHDRKYEQYF. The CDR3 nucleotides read TGTGCCATCAGTTCCCATGACAGGAAGTACGAGCAGTACTTC.

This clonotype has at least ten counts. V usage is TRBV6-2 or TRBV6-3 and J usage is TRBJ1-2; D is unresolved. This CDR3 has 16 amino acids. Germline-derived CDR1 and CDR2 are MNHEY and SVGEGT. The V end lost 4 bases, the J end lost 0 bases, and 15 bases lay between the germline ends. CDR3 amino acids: CASSSSGRLTNYGYTF. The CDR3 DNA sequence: TGTGCCAGCAGTTCCTCCGGTCGTTTAACTAACTATGGCTACACCTTC.

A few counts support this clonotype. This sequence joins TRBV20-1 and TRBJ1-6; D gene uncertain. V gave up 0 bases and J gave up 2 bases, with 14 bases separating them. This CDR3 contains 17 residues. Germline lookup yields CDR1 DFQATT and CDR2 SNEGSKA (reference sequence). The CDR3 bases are TGCAGTGCTAGAGAGCTAAGTACGAGGGCCTATAATTCACCCCTCCACTTT. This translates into CSARELSTRAYNSPLHF.

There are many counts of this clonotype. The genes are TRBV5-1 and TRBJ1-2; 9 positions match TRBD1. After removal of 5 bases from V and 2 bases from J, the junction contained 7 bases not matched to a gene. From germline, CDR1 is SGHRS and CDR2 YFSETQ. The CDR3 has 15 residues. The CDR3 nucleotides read TGCGCCAGCAGTTCCGGGACAGGGATAAACTATGGCTACACCTTC. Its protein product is CASSSGTGINYGYTF.

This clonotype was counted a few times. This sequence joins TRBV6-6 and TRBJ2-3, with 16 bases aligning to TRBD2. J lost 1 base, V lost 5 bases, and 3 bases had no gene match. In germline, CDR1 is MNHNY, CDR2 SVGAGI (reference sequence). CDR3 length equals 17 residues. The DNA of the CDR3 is TGTGCCAGCAGTGGCGGGACTAGCGGGGGGGGCACAGATACGCAGTATTTT. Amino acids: CASSGGTSGGGTDTQYF.

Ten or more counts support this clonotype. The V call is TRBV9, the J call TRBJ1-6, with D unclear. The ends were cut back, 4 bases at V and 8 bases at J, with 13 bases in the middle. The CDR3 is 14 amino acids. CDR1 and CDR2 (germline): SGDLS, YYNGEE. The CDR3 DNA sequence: TGTGCCAGCAGCCAACGCCTCGGTGATTCACCCCTCCACTTT. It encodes CASSQRLGDSPLHF.

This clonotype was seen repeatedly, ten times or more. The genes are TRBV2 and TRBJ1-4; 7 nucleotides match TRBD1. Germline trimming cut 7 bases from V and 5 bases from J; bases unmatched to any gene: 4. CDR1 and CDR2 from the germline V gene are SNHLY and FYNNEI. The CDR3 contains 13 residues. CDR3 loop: CASILDRNEKLFF. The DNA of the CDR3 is TGTGCCAGCATCCTGGACAGGAATGAAAAACTGTTTTTT.

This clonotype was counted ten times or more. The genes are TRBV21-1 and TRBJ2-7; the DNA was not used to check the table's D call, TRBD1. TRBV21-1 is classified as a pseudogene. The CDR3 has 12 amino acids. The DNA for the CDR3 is TGTGCCATGAGGGGAGTAACCTACGAGCAGTACTTC. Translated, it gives CAMRGVTYEQYF.

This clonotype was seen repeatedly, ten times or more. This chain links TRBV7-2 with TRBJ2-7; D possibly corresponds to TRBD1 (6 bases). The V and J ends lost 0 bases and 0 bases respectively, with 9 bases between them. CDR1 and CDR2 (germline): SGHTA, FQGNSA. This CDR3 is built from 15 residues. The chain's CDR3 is CASSLAGAASYEQYF. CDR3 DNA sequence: TGTGCCAGCAGCTTAGCGGGGGCTGCCTCCTACGAGCAGTACTTC.

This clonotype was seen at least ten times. CDR3 coding DNA: TGCAGTGCAAGTAAAGACATCTACGAGCAGTACTTC. This translates into CSASKDIYEQYF. This chain uses TRBV20-1 with TRBJ2-7; no clear D. CDR1 DFQATT and CDR2 SNEGSKA come from the germline V gene (reference sequence). The V end was cut by 6 bases, the J end by 3 bases, with 12 bases between. This CDR3 is 12 amino acids long.

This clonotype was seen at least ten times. The CDR3 nucleotides are TGTGCCAGCAGCTTGCAACAGGGGCCCGGGAACACTGAAGCTTTCTTT. This codes for CASSLQQGPGNTEAFF. The gene calls are TRBV5-6 and TRBJ1-1; TRBD1 matches at 7 bases. Germline values: CDR1 SGHDT, CDR2 YYEEEE. This CDR3 comprises 16 residues. V dropped 1 base and J dropped 1; count of bases not matched to a gene: 7.

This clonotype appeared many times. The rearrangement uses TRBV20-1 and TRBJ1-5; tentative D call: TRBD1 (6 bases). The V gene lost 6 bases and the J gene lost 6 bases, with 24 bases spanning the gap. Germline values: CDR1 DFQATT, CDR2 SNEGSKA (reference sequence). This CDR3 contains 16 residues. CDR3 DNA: TGCAGTGCCCCTAACAGGGACGTTAGCAATTCTCAGCCCCAGCATTTT. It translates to CSAPNRDVSNSQPQHF.

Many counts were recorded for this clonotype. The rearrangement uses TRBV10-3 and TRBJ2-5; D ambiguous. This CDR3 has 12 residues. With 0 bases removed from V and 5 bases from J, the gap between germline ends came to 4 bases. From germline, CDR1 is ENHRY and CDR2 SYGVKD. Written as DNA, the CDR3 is TGTGCCATCAGTGAGTCGGGGGAGACCCAGTACTTC. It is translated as CAISESGETQYF.